The clone carrying this T cell receptor beta chain was detected many times. The data were obtained in a study of T cells in Graves' hyperthyroidism and ophthalmopathy. CDR1 PRHDT and CDR2 FYEKMQ come from the germline V gene (reference sequence). Germline trimming cut 4 bases from V and 1 base from J; bases unmatched to any gene: 7. This CDR3 is built from 16 residues. The CDR3 regions of TCR beta were amplified from RNA transcripts. A set of HTBI primers served as the primers for a first-round RT-PCR of the TCR CDR3. MiXCR, applied by TCRdb to the multiplex PCR reads, yields one record per CDR3 protein. The sample holds around 370,000 distinct CDR3 sequences, roughly 18% seen once.

The chain joins TRBV13 to TRBJ2-3; 8 bases are a match to TRBD1. The sequenced sample was blood. The receptor was derived from a man aged 18 to 30 with Graves' ophthalmopathy. DNA of the CDR3: TGTGCCAGCAGCTATCCATCGGGACAGGGCACAGATACGCAGTATTTT. This encodes CASSYPSGQGTDTQYF.